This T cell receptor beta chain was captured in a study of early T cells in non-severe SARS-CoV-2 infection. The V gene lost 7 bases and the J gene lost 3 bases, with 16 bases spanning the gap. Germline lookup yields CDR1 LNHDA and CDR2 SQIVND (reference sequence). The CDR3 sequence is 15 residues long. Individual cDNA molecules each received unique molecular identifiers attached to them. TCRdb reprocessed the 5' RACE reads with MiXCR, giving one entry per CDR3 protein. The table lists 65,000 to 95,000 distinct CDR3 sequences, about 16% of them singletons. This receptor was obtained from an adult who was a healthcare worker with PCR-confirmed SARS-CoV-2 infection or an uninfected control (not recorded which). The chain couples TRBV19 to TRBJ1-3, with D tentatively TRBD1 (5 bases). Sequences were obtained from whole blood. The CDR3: CASTAGGGIGNTIYF. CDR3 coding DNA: TGTGCCAGTACCGCTGGGGGAGGAATTGGAAACACCATATATTTT.